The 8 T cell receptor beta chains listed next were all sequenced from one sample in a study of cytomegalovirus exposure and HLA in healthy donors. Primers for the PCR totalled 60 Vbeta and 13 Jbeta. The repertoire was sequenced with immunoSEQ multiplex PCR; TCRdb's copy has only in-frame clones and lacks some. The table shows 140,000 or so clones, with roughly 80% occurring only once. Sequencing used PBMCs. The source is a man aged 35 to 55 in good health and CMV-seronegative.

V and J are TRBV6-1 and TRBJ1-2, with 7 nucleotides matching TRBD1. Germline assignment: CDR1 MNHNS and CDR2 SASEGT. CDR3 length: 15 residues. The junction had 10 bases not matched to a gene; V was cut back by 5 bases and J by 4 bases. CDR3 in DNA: TGTGCCAGCAGTATGACTGGACAGGCCAGCTATGGCTACACCTTC. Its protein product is CASSMTGQASYGYTF.

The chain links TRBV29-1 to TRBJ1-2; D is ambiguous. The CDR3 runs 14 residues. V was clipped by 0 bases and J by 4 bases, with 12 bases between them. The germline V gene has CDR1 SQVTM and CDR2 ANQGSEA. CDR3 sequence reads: CSVEDVANGYGYTF. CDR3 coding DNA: TGCAGCGTTGAAGATGTGGCAAATGGCTATGGCTACACCTTC. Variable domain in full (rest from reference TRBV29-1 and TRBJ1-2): SAVISQKPSRDICQRGTSLTIQCQVDSQVTMMFWYRQQPGQSLTLIATANQGSEATYESGFVIDKFPISRPNLTFSTLTVSNMSPEDSSIYLCSVEDVANGYGYTFGSGTRLTVV.

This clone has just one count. CDR3 region: CASRGHSNSPLHF. The DNA for the CDR3 is TGTGCCAGCAGGGGACATTCTAATTCACCCCTCCACTTT. The chain combines TRBV11-2 with TRBJ1-6, with D possibly being TRBD1 (6 bases). Germline CDR1 SGHAT, CDR2 FQNNGV. The CDR3 is 13 amino acids. V shed 6 bases and J shed 6 bases, with 9 bases lying between them.

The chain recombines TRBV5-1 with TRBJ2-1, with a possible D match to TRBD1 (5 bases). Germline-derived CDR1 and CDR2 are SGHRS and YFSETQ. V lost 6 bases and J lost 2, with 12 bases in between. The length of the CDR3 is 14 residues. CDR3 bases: TGCGCCAGCACCCAGGGTCAGACCTACAATGAGCAGTTCTTC. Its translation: CASTQGQTYNEQFF. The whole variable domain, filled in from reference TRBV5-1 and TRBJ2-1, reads KAGVTQTPRYLIKTRGQQVTLSCSPISGHRSVSWYQQTPGQGLQFLFEYFSETQRNKGNFPGRFSGRQFSNSRSEMNVSTLELGDSALYLCASTQGQTYNEQFFGPGTRLTVL.

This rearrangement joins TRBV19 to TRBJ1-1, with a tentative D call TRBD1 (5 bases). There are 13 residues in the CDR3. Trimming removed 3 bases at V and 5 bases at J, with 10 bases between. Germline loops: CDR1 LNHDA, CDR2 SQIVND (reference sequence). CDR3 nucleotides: TGTGCCAGTAGTATGGGGGGATGGACTGAAGCTTTCTTT. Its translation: CASSMGGWTEAFF. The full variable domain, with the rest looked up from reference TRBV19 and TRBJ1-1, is DGGITQSPKYLFRKEGQNVTLSCEQNLNHDAMYWYRQDPGQGLRLIYYSQIVNDFQKGDIAEGYSVSREKKESFPLTVTSAQKNPTAFYLCASSMGGWTEAFFGQGTRLTVV.

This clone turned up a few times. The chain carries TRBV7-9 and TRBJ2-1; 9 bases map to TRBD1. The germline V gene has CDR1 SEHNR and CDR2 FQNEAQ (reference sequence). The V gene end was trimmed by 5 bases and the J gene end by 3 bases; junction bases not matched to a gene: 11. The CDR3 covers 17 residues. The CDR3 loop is CASSQAGQGTIYNEQFF. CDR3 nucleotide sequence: TGTGCCAGCAGCCAGGCAGGACAGGGGACTATCTACAATGAGCAGTTCTTC.

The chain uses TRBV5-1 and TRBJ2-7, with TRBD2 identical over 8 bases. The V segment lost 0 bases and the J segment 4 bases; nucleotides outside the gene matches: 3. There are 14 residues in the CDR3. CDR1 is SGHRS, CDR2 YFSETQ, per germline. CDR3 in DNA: TGCGCCAGCAGCTTGGTCGGGGGGGCTTACGAGCAGTACTTC. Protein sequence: CASSLVGGAYEQYF.

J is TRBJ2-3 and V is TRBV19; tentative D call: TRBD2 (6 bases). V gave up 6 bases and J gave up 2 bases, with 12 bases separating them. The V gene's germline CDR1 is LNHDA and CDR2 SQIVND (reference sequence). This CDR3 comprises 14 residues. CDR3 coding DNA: TGTGCCAGTAGGCCGGGGGACCCCACAGATACGCAGTATTTT. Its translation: CASRPGDPTDTQYF.